One sample yielded the 14 T cell receptor beta chains listed below, sequenced in a study of shared clonotypes between healthy human individuals. Clones were read by immunoSEQ multiplex PCR, and TCRdb kept only the in-frame ones, dropping some. The sample consists of approximately 470,000 clones, around 85% of them appearing once. The source material was PBMCs. The source of these receptors is a woman between 40 and 55 years old in good health. Some clones in this sample may be carry-over from other donors' samples.

Notes on this clone: This sample also contains other DNA sequences that code for the same CDR3. The chain carries TRBV27 and TRBJ1-2; perhaps TRBD1 as D (6 bases). This CDR3 contains 13 residues. Germline V gives CDR1 MNHEY, CDR2 SMNVEV (reference sequence). Trimming removed 4 bases from V and 5 bases from J, with 11 bases in between. The CDR3 sequence is CASSSRGGYGYTF. As DNA, the CDR3 is TGTGCCAGCAGTTCCAGGGGTGGGTATGGCTACACCTTC.

The V gene is TRBV4-1, the J gene TRBJ2-5; D is unclear. The CDR3 loop spans 12 amino acids. Germline V gene lookup returns CDR1 MGHRA and CDR2 YSYEKL. V dropped 1 base and J dropped 2 bases, with 2 bases sitting between them. This CDR3 is CASSQAQETQYF. The CDR3 nucleotides read TGCGCCAGCAGCCAAGCTCAAGAGACCCAGTACTTC.

The chain carries TRBV19 and TRBJ2-3, with D tentatively TRBD2 (5 bases). The CDR3 runs 14 residues. The V end lost 9 bases, the J end lost 3 bases, and 16 bases lay between the germline ends. CDR1 is LNHDA and CDR2 is SQIVND in the germline V gene (reference sequence). The CDR3 nucleotides are TGTGCCAGCCAAGCGGCCCGGCAGACAGATACGCAGTATTTT. As protein: CASQAARQTDTQYF.

The J gene is TRBJ2-1, the V gene TRBV10-3; 7 nucleotides agree with TRBD2. Germline V gives CDR1 ENHRY, CDR2 SYGVKD. V lost 4 bases and J lost 7; bases outside the gene matches: 16. This CDR3 has 17 amino acids. The CDR3 DNA follows: TGTGCCATCAGTGCCGGCCTTCGGAGGGAGGGCCGGAATGAGCAGTTCTTC. Translating it yields CAISAGLRREGRNEQFF.

Concerning this clone itself: With a far larger clone one base away, a read error is the likely cause. This same CDR3 is encoded by further DNA sequences in the sample. This rearrangement joins TRBV29-1 to TRBJ1-1, with 7 nucleotides matching TRBD1. From germline, CDR1 is SQVTM and CDR2 ANQGSEA. The CDR3 runs 13 residues. J gave up 11 bases and V 7 bases, and 16 bases lay outside the gene matches. This chain's CDR3 is CSALPPTGFRAFF. The CDR3 DNA reads TGCAGCGCATTGCCGCCGACAGGGTTTCGCGCTTTCTTT.

CDR3 protein: CASRPTGRGVNEQFF. The CDR3 bases are TGTGCCAGCAGACCCACGGGCAGGGGAGTCAATGAGCAGTTCTTC. V and J are TRBV28 and TRBJ2-1; D might be TRBD1 (6 bases). Trimming left V 6 bases short and J 6 bases short, with 18 bases between. The V gene's germline CDR1 is MDHEN and CDR2 SYDVKM. The CDR3 consists of 15 residues. Full variable domain (outside the CDR3, taken from reference TRBV28 and TRBJ2-1): DVKVTQSSRYLVKRTGEKVFLECVQDMDHENMFWYRQDPGLGLRLIYFSYDVKMKEKGDIPEGYSVSREKKERFSLILESASTNQTSMYLCASRPTGRGVNEQFFGPGTRLTVL.

The J gene is TRBJ1-1, the V gene TRBV30; no clear D. The CDR3 extends over 12 amino acids. Trimming removed 4 bases from V and 1 base from J, with 7 bases in between. Germline V gives CDR1 GTSNPN, CDR2 SVGIG (reference sequence). Written as DNA, the CDR3 is TGTGCCTGGACCCGAGAGAACACTGAAGCTTTCTTT. This translates into CAWTRENTEAFF.

The V and J genes are TRBV2 and TRBJ2-1, with TRBD1 as a possible D gene (6 bases). The V and J ends lost 3 bases and 5 bases respectively, with 14 bases between them. Germline CDR1 is SNHLY and CDR2 is FYNNEI. The CDR3 spans 15 residues. CDR3 protein: CASSDLGAADNEQFF. As DNA, the CDR3 is TGTGCCAGCAGTGATCTGGGGGCGGCTGACAATGAGCAGTTCTTC.

This chain joins TRBV2 and TRBJ1-5, with TRBD1 as a possible D gene (5 bases). Germline V CDR1 and CDR2: SNHLY, FYNNEI. The V end lost 6 bases, the J end lost 0 bases, and 15 bases lay between the germline ends. The CDR3 is 16 residues long. CDR3: CASSQIGTYSNQPQHF. CDR3 nucleotide sequence: TGTGCCAGCAGCCAAATAGGGACGTATAGCAATCAGCCCCAGCATTTT.

J is TRBJ1-4 and V is TRBV28, with a tentative D call TRBD1 (5 bases). The length of the CDR3 is 12 residues. Germline CDR1 MDHEN, CDR2 SYDVKM. V was cut by 7 bases and J by 7 bases, with 10 bases left in between. The CDR3 DNA reads TGTGCCAGCAAGACGGGGGGTGAAAAACTGTTTTTT. Its protein is CASKTGGEKLFF.

This clone was recorded many times. The J gene is TRBJ2-3, the V gene TRBV6-4; D is unresolved. The CDR3 is 15 residues long. Trimming pared 0 bases from V and 5 bases from J, leaving 12 bases between. The germline V gene encodes CDR1 MRHNA and CDR2 SNTAGT. DNA of the CDR3: TGTGCCAGCAGTGACTCGTCTAGTCCGGGAGATACGCAGTATTTT. Protein product: CASSDSSSPGDTQYF.

Details on this clone: A read error is the likely source, as a far larger clone sits one nucleotide away. CDR3 nucleotide sequence: TGTGCCAGCAGTTCACTTTACGAGCAGTACTTC. Amino acid sequence: CASSSLYEQYF. The chain combines TRBV28 with TRBJ2-7; D gene uncertain. Per germline, CDR1 MDHEN and CDR2 SYDVKM. CDR3 length: 11 amino acids. The V end was cut by 4 bases, the J end by 4 bases, with 5 bases between.

V gene TRBV2 combines with J gene TRBJ1-5, with D perhaps TRBD1 (5 bases). The CDR3 sequence is 13 residues long. CDR1 SNHLY and CDR2 FYNNEI come from the germline V gene. V shed 6 bases and J shed 5 bases, with 11 bases lying between them. In nucleotides, the CDR3 is TGTGCCAGCAGGGGGGAGAATCATCAGCCCCAGCATTTT. It encodes CASRGENHQPQHF.

A word on this clone: A far larger clone is one nucleotide away, so this likely arose from a read error. The sample holds other DNA sequences that translate to the same CDR3. The chain links TRBV6-1 to TRBJ1-5; the D is unclear. The germline V and J ends were trimmed by 3 bases and 0 bases, with 0 bases remaining between them. Germline assignment: CDR1 MNHNS and CDR2 SASEGT. CDR3 length: 12 residues. In DNA form, the CDR3 reads TGTGCCAGCAGTGATAGCAATCAGCCCCAGCATTTT. This translates into CASSDSNQPQHF.